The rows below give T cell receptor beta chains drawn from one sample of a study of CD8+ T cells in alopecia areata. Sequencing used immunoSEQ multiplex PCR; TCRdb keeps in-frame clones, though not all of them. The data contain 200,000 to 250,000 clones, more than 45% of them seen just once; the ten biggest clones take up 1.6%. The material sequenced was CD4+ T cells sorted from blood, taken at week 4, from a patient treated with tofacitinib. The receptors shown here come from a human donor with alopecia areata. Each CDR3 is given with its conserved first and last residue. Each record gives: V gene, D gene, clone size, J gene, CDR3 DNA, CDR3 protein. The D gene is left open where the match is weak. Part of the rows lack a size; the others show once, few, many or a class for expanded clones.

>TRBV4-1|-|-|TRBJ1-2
TGCGCCAGCAGAGCAGGGTTACTTGGCTACACCTTC
CASRAGLLGYTF
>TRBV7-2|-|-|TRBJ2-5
TGTGCCAGCAGCTTAGCCCGGGACACGAAGACCCAGTACTTC
CASSLARDTKTQYF
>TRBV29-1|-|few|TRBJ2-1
TGCAGCGTTGAAGATCTTGGGTCTAGCGGCCCCGGGGGGCATGAGCAGTTCTTC
CSVEDLGSSGPGGHEQFF
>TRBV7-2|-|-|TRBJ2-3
TGTGCCAGCAGTCCCGTTACGATTCGACGCACAGATACGCAGTATTTT
CASSPVTIRRTDTQYF
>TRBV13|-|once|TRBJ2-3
TGTGCCAGCAGCCGCAATAGACAGGGCACAGATACGCAGTATTTT
CASSRNRQGTDTQYF
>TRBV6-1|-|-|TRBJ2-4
TGTGCCAGCAGTGATCGTGAGGGTAGGGAAAACATTCAGTACTTC
CASSDREGRENIQYF
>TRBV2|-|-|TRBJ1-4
TGTGCCAGCAGTTACAACCGACAGATTGCAACTAATGAAAAACTGTTTTTT
CASSYNRQIATNEKLFF
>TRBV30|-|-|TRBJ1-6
TGTGCCTGGAGGGGTTTGGGTGGCTCACCCCTCCACTTT
CAWRGLGGSPLHF
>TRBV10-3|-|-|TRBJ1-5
TGTGCCATCAGTGATGGGGATCAGCCCCAGCATTTT
CAISDGDQPQHF
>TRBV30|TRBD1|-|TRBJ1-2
TGTGCCTGGAGTGGGGCGACAGGGGACTATGGCTACACCTTC
CAWSGATGDYGYTF
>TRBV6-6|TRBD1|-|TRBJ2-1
TGTGCCAGCAGTGACAGGGGAAGCTCCTACAATGAGCAGTTCTTC
CASSDRGSSYNEQFF
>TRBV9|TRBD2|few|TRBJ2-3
TGTGCCAGCAAACCGGGACTAGCGAGCACAGATACGCAGTATTTT
CASKPGLASTDTQYF
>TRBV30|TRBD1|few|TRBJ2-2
TGTGCCGCGCGAGCTAAGGACAGGGGGAACACCGGGGAGCTGTTTTTT
CAARAKDRGNTGELFF
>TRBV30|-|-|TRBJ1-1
TGTGCCTGGAGTGTAAGCACAAGTGACAAAGCTTTCTTT
CAWSVSTSDKAFF
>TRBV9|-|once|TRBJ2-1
TGTGCCAGCAGCGTGTGGCGGTCGACAGCCGATAATGAGCAGTTCTTC
CASSVWRSTADNEQFF
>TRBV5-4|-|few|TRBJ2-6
TGTGCCAGCAGCGCACAACAGGGCGCTGGGGCCAACGTCCTGACTTTC
CASSAQQGAGANVLTF
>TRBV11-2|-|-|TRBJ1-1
TGTGCCAGCAGCTCGTCCATTCGTTCAAACACTGAAGCTTTCTTT
CASSSSIRSNTEAFF
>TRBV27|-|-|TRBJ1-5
TGTGCCAGCAGTTTATCAGGATCCAATCAGCCCCAGCATTTT
CASSLSGSNQPQHF
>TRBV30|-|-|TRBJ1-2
TGTGCCTGGAAAACATTTCGGGGCTACACCTTC
CAWKTFRGYTF
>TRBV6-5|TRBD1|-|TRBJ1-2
TGTGCCAGCAGTCTTACGACAGGGGACGGCGGCTACACCTTC
CASSLTTGDGGYTF
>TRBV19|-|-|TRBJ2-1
TGTGCCAGTAACCCGGCGGTTAGCTCCTACAATGAGCAGTTCTTC
CASNPAVSSYNEQFF
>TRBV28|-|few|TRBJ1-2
TGTGCCAGCAGTTTAGCAGCGACCTATGGCTACACCTTC
CASSLAATYGYTF
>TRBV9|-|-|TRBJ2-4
TGTGCCAGCAGCGAGGCCGGGCAAAACATTCAGTACTTC
CASSEAGQNIQYF
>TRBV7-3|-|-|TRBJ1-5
TGTGCCAGCAGCCTACAGGGTTATAGCAATCAGCCCCAGCATTTT
CASSLQGYSNQPQHF
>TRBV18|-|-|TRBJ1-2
TGTGCCAGCTCACCACCAGCCTTGGGCTATGGCTACACCTTC
CASSPPALGYGYTF
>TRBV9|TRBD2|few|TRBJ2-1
TGTGCCAGCAGCCCCCACGGGGGGGGGACCTCCTACAATGAGCAGTTCTTC
CASSPHGGGTSYNEQFF
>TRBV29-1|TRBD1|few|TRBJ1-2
TGCAGCGCCCGGGACAGGGAGGGTAACGGCTACACCTTC
CSARDREGNGYTF
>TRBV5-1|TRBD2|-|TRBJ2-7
TGCGCCAGCAGCCCAACTAGCGGGGGGACAACCCCCTACGAGCAGTACTTC
CASSPTSGGTTPYEQYF
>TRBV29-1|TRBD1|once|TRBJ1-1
TGCAGCGTGACAGGGGGAGTGGGAGGCACTGAAGCTTTCTTT
CSVTGGVGGTEAFF
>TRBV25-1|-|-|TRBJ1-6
TGTGCCAGCAGTGAATATTCCTATAATTCACCCCTCCACTTT
CASSEYSYNSPLHF
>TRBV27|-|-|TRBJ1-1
TGTGCCAGCAGTTTCGGGGGCGCCGATCGAACTTTCTTT
CASSFGGADRTFF
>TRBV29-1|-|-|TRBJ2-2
TGCAGCGTTGAAGTGTCAGGGGACACCGGGGAGCTGTTTTTT
CSVEVSGDTGELFF
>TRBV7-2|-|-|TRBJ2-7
TGTGCCAGCAGACCCCCCGGTAGCGAGCAGTACTTC
CASRPPGSEQYF
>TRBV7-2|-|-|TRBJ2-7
TGTGCCAGCAGCTTTATAACCTCCGCGGAGCAGTACTTC
CASSFITSAEQYF
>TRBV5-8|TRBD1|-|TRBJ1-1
TGTGCCAGCAGCTTGGACAGGGGGCGTACTGAAGCTTTCTTT
CASSLDRGRTEAFF
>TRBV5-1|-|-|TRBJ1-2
TGCGCCAGCAGCTCTGGGACGGCAACTAACTATGGCTACACCTTC
CASSSGTATNYGYTF
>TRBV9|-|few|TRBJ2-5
TGTGCCAGCAGCGCGCGAGGGGAGACCCAGTACTTC
CASSARGETQYF
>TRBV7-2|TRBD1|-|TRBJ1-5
TGTGCCAGCAGCCCTGGACAGGGGAGCCAGCCCCAGCATTTT
CASSPGQGSQPQHF
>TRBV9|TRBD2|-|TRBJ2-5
TGTGCCAGCAGCGGCCCGGGGGGGCGGCAAGAGACCCAGTACTTC
CASSGPGGRQETQYF
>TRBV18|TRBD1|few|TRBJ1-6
TGTGCCAGCTCTCCCTCGGAGACAGGGGCGAATTCACCCCTCCACTTT
CASSPSETGANSPLHF
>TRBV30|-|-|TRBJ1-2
TGTGCCTGGATAATGTACAATTCGGGAAATGGCTACACCTTC
CAWIMYNSGNGYTF
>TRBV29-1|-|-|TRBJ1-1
TGCAGCGCCGGACACGCGGGCACTGAAGCTTTCTTT
CSAGHAGTEAFF
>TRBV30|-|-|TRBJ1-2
TGTGCCTGGAGTGTAGACTCTAACTATGGCTACACCTTC
CAWSVDSNYGYTF
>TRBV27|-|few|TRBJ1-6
TGTGCCAGTGGGTGGAGGGTGGAATCACCCCTCCACTTT
CASGWRVESPLHF
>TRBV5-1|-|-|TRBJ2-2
TGCGCCAGCAGCTTGGCCCGGACACACACCGGGGAGCTGTTTTTT
CASSLARTHTGELFF
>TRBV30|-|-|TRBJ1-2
TGTGCCTGGAGTCCTGGTTCGGGCCTACGGGGCTACACCTTC
CAWSPGSGLRGYTF
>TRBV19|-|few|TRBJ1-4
TGTGCCAGTAGTACGGGCTTTGCACCGACTAATGAAAAACTGTTTTTT
CASSTGFAPTNEKLFF
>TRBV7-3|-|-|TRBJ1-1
TGTGCCAGCAGCCAACAAGGGGGAAAAGCTTTCTTT
CASSQQGGKAFF
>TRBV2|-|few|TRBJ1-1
TGTGCCAGCAGTGAAACAATCCGCACTGAAGCTTTCTTT
CASSETIRTEAFF
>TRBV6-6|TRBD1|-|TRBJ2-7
TGTGCCAGCAGTAATAGACAGGGAGCCTACGAGCAGTACTTC
CASSNRQGAYEQYF
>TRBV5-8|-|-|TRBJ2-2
TGTGCCAGCATTGGGAGATCGGGCACCGGGGAGCTGTTTTTT
CASIGRSGTGELFF
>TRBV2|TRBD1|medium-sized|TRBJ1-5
TGTGCCAGCAGCCCGGGACAGGGCTATCAGCCCCAGCATTTT
CASSPGQGYQPQHF
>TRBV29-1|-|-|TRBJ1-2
TGCAGCGTTTTGAGCAGGGGACCGTATGGCTACACCTTC
CSVLSRGPYGYTF
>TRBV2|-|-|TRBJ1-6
TGTGCCAGCGTGGGGGATACTAATTCACCCCTCCACTTT
CASVGDTNSPLHF
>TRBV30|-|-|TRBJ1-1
TGTGCCTGGAGATTGGAGGTAATGAACACTGAAGCTTTCTTT
CAWRLEVMNTEAFF
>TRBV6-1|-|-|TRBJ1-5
TGTGCCAGCAGCGCAGCCGGGAGCAATCAGCCCCAGCATTTT
CASSAAGSNQPQHF
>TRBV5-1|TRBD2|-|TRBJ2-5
TGCGCCAGCAGCTTGGCTCTAGCGGGGGTCCAAGAGACCCAGTACTTC
CASSLALAGVQETQYF
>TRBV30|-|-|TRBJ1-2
TGTGCCTGGAGTGCCCCCTCCGGGGGCTATGGCTACACCTTC
CAWSAPSGGYGYTF
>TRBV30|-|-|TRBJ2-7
TGTGCCTTCTCCAAGGGGTCAGGGAAGGGCGAGCAGTACTTC
CAFSKGSGKGEQYF